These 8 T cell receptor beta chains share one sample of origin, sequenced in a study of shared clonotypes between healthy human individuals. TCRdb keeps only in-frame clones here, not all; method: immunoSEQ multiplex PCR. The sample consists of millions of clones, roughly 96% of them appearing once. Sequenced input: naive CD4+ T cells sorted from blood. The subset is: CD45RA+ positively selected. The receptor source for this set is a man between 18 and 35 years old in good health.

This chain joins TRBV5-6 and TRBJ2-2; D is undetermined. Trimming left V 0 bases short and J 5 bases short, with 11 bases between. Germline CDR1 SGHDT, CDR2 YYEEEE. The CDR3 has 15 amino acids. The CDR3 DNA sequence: TGTGCCAGCAGCTTGGACAGTAAAGATACCGGGGAGCTGTTTTTT. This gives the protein CASSLDSKDTGELFF.

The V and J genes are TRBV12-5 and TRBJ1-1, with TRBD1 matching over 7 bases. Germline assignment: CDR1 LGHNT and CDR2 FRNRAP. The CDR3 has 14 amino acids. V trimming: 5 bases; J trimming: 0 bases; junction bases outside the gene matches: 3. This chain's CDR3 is CASGPTGLNTEAFF. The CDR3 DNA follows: TGTGCTAGTGGTCCGACAGGGTTGAACACTGAAGCTTTCTTT.

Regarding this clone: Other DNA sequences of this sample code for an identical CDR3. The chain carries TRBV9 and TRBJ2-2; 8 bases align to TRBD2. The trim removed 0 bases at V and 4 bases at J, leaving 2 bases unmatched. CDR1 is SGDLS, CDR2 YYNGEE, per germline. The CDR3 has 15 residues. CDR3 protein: CASSVGTSGTGELFF. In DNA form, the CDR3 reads TGTGCCAGCAGCGTAGGCACTAGCGGCACCGGGGAGCTGTTTTTT.

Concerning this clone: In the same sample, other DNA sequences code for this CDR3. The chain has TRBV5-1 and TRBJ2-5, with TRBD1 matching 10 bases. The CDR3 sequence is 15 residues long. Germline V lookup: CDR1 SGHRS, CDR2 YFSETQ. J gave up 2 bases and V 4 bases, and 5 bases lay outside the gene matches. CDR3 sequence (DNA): TGCGCCAGCAGCCTCGGGACAGGGGTACAAGAGACCCAGTACTTC. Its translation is CASSLGTGVQETQYF.

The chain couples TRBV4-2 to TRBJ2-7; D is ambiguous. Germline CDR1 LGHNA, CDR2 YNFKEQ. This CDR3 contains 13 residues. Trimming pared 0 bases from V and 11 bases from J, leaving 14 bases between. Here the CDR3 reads CASSQDMGTLEYF. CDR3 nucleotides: TGTGCCAGCAGCCAAGATATGGGTACTCTGGAGTACTTC.

This CDR3 is CASSFLEGGAAKNIQYF. CDR3 sequence (DNA): TGTGCCAGTAGCTTCTTGGAGGGGGGCGCGGCCAAAAACATTCAGTACTTC. The chain recombines TRBV19 with TRBJ2-4; D may correspond to TRBD1 or TRBD2 (6 bases each). The CDR3 totals 17 residues. Germline CDR1 reads LNHDA; CDR2 reads SQIVND (reference sequence). Trimming took 6 bases from V and 1 from J, leaving 19 bases between them. Full variable domain (remainder filled in from reference TRBV19 and TRBJ2-4): DGGITQSPKYLFRKEGQNVTLSCEQNLNHDAMYWYRQDPGQGLRLIYYSQIVNDFQKGDIAEGYSVSREKKESFPLTVTSAQKNPTAFYLCASSFLEGGAAKNIQYFGAGTRLSVL.

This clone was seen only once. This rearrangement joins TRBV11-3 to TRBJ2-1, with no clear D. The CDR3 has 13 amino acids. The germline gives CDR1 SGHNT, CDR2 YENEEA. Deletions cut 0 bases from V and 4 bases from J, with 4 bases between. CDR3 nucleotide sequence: TGTGCCAGCAGCTTAGATGGGTACAATGAGCAGTTCTTC. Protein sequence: CASSLDGYNEQFF. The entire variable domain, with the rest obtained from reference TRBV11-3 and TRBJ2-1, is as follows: EAGVVQSPRYKIIEKKQPVAFWCNPISGHNTLYWYLQNLGQGPELLIRYENEEAVDDSQLPKDRFSAERLKGVDSTLKIQPAELGDSAVYLCASSLDGYNEQFFGPGTRLTVL.

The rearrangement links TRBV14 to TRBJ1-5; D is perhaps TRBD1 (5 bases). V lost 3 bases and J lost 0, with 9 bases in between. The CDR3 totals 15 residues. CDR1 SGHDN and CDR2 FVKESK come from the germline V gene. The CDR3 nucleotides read TGTGCCAGCAGCCAGGAGACAGTTAGCAATCAGCCCCAGCATTTT. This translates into CASSQETVSNQPQHF.